Listed here are 15 T cell receptor beta chains from one sample, sequenced in a study of blood T cells in healthy people across ages. A sample-barcoded 5' primer and a J-beta primer mix were used in a second PCR of about 7 to 12 cycles. TCRdb used MiXCR to reprocess the 5' RACE reads, holding one entry per CDR3 protein. The table has about 970,000 distinct CDR3 sequences, 51% seen once. Source material: blood. Every receptor here comes from a woman in her fifties or sixties in good health.

This chain connects TRBV21-1 to TRBJ2-5; no DNA check was done on the table's D call, TRBD1. TRBV21-1 is labeled a pseudogene. CDR3 length: 18 residues. CDR3 amino acids: CASSKWGWGQWYQETQYF. The CDR3 DNA reads TGTGCCAGCAGCAAATGGGGCTGGGGACAGTGGTACCAAGAGACCCAGTACTTC.

This chain uses TRBV30 with TRBJ2-6; the match to TRBD2 covers 8 bases. CDR3 size: 14 residues. The germline CDR1 and CDR2 sequences are GTSNPN and SVGIG (reference sequence). CDR3 in DNA: TGTGCTTACAAGCGGGAGTATGGGGCCAACGTCCTGACTTTC. Amino acid sequence: CAYKREYGANVLTF.

The chain is built from TRBV28 and TRBJ1-4; perhaps TRBD1 as D (6 bases). The CDR3 covers 15 residues. Trimming shortened V by 6 bases and J by 0 bases, and 11 bases separated the two germline ends. CDR1 MDHEN and CDR2 SYDVKM come from the germline V gene. The CDR3: CASSRTASTNEKLFF. The CDR3 DNA is TGTGCCAGCAGCAGGACAGCCTCAACTAATGAAAAACTGTTTTTT.

This CDR3 is CSARGARTGGQETQYF. The CDR3 DNA follows: TGCAGTGCTAGAGGGGCCCGAACAGGGGGCCAAGAGACCCAGTACTTC. The chain uses TRBV20-1 and TRBJ2-5; TRBD1 aligns across 8 bases. The CDR3 length is 16 residues. Germline V gene data show CDR1 as DFQATT and CDR2 as SNEGSKA (reference sequence). Trimming took 1 base from V and 1 from J; bases not matched to a gene: 8.

V and J are TRBV3-1 and TRBJ2-7; no clear D gene. CDR3 length: 15 residues. Germline V gene data show CDR1 as LGHDT and CDR2 as YNNKEL (reference sequence). Trimming pared 1 base from V and 2 bases from J, leaving 12 bases between. The CDR3: CASSQGDSETYEQYF. Written as DNA, the CDR3 is TGTGCCAGCAGCCAAGGCGATTCAGAGACCTACGAGCAGTACTTC.

This clonotype was observed a handful of times. The gene calls are TRBV7-2 and TRBJ2-1, with D possibly TRBD1 on 6 matching bases. Germline loops: CDR1 SGHTA, CDR2 FQGNSA. V lost 10 bases and J lost 6, with 19 bases in between. The CDR3 is made up of 14 amino acids. Here the CDR3 reads CATPPGTNSNEQFF. The CDR3 coding sequence is TGTGCCACCCCGCCCGGGACAAACTCCAATGAGCAGTTCTTC.

The chain carries TRBV20-1 and TRBJ2-7, with 8 bases fitting TRBD2. Trimming at V came to 3 bases and at J to 4 bases, leaving 5 bases not matched to a gene. Germline assignment: CDR1 DFQATT and CDR2 SNEGSKA (reference sequence). This CDR3 comprises 13 residues. CDR3 residues: CSARGLAGYEQYF. The CDR3 DNA reads as TGCAGTGCTAGGGGGCTAGCGGGTTACGAGCAGTACTTC.

The chain is built from TRBV7-9 and TRBJ2-5; either TRBD1 or TRBD2 may fit D (6 bases each). This CDR3 has 16 residues. Looked up from germline, CDR1 is SEHNR and CDR2 is FQNEAQ (reference sequence). V lost 5 bases to trimming and J lost 2 bases, with 18 bases between them. The DNA of the CDR3 is TGTGCCAGCAGCCGGGGGCAGGGGAGCGCTCAAGAGACCCAGTACTTC. It encodes CASSRGQGSAQETQYF.

The table lists this clonotype with a few counts. The chain is built from TRBV28 and TRBJ2-5; 11 positions agree with TRBD2. CDR1 and CDR2 (germline): MDHEN, SYDVKM. J gave up 4 bases and V 3 bases, and 7 bases lay outside the gene matches. The CDR3 extends over 16 amino acids. CDR3 nucleotide sequence: TGTGCCAGCAGTTTTCTACTAGCGGGAGCTGGAGAGACCCAGTACTTC. Protein: CASSFLLAGAGETQYF.

CDR3 DNA sequence: TGCAGCGTTGCCCTAGCCCTGAAAGAGACCCAGTACTTC. Residues: CSVALALKETQYF. The V gene is TRBV29-1, the J gene TRBJ2-5; weak D call: TRBD2 (5 bases). Trimming took 4 bases from V and 3 from J, leaving 12 bases between them. The CDR3 length is 13 residues. Germline V gene lookup returns CDR1 SQVTM and CDR2 ANQGSEA.

This clonotype appeared a few times. The CDR3 is CSTGPGGEQYF. The CDR3 DNA follows: TGCAGTACCGGACCTGGGGGGGAGCAGTACTTC. The genes are TRBV20-1 and TRBJ2-7; a weak D match, TRBD2 (6 bases). V lost 8 bases, J lost 7 bases, and 15 bases lay in between. Germline V lookup: CDR1 DFQATT, CDR2 SNEGSKA (reference sequence). The CDR3 totals 11 residues.

The chain has TRBV6-5 and TRBJ2-3; tentative D call: TRBD2 (5 bases). The CDR3 covers 14 residues. From germline, CDR1 is MNHEY and CDR2 SVGAGI. V was cut by 10 bases and J by 5 bases, with 19 bases left in between. The DNA for the CDR3 is TGTGCCACCTTTAGTGGGGTCAGCGGAGATACGCAGTATTTT. This gives the protein CATFSGVSGDTQYF.

This chain uses TRBV20-1 with TRBJ2-3; TRBD2 matches 8 bases. Trimming removed 6 bases from V and 3 bases from J; junction bases left unmatched: 5. The germline V gene encodes CDR1 DFQATT and CDR2 SNEGSKA (reference sequence). This CDR3 is built from 13 residues. This CDR3 is CSAQAGATDTQYF. In DNA, the CDR3 is TGCAGTGCCCAAGCGGGAGCGACAGATACGCAGTATTTT.

V usage is TRBV20-1 and J usage is TRBJ1-2, with 8 bases lining up with TRBD1. V gave up 3 bases and J gave up 6 bases; unmatched junction bases: 12. This CDR3 has 15 amino acids. Germline lookup yields CDR1 DFQATT and CDR2 SNEGSKA (reference sequence). CDR3 DNA: TGCAGTGCTAGTCCCCCGGACAGGGCCTGGGATGGCTACACCTTC. Translation: CSASPPDRAWDGYTF.

The chain links TRBV20-1 to TRBJ1-2; 9 bases are a match to TRBD1. CDR1 and CDR2 (germline): DFQATT, SNEGSKA (reference sequence). The J segment lost 6 bases and the V segment lost 6 bases, leaving 5 bases of the junction unmatched. This CDR3 is built from 12 residues. Here the CDR3 reads CSATTGGNGYTF. The CDR3 region has the DNA TGCAGTGCCACGACAGGGGGAAATGGCTACACCTTC.